The rows below give T cell receptor beta chains drawn from one sample of a study of shared clonotypes between healthy human individuals. This table comes from immunoSEQ multiplex PCR, and its TCRdb copy is limited to in-frame clones, with some not included. The sample includes some 580,000 clones, more than 95% of them seen just once. Sequencing was carried out using naive CD4+ T cells sorted from blood. The receptors originated from a woman aged 25 to 39 in good health. The CDR3 runs from the conserved cysteine through the conserved F or W. Fields, in order: CDR3 length, clone size, J gene, V gene, D gene, CDR3 DNA, CDR3 protein. D genes are given only for firm matches. Not all rows give a size; the values are once, few, many and, for expanded clones, a class.

len: 13; abundance: NA; j_gene: TRBJ2-5; v_gene: TRBV6-4; d_gene: NA; CDR3nt: TGTGCCAGCAGTGACCACGGGAAAGAGACCCAGTACTTC; CDR3aa: CASSDHGKETQYF
len: 16; abundance: NA; j_gene: TRBJ2-3; v_gene: TRBV5-8; d_gene: TRBD2; CDR3nt: TGTGCCAGCAGCGCCCGACTAGCGGGAAGAACAGATACGCAGTATTTT; CDR3aa: CASSARLAGRTDTQYF
len: 12; abundance: once; j_gene: TRBJ1-1; v_gene: TRBV28; d_gene: NA; CDR3nt: TGTGCCAGCAGTTTACCTGGCCTTGAAGCTTTCTTT; CDR3aa: CASSLPGLEAFF
len: 15; abundance: NA; j_gene: TRBJ1-2; v_gene: TRBV5-1; d_gene: TRBD1; CDR3nt: TGCGCCAGCAGCTTAGCGCAGGGGGAGGGCTATGGCTACACCTTC; CDR3aa: CASSLAQGEGYGYTF
len: 15; abundance: NA; j_gene: TRBJ1-2; v_gene: TRBV5-4; d_gene: TRBD1; CDR3nt: TGTGCCAGCAGCTGGTCCGGGACAGGGACCTATGGCTACACCTTC; CDR3aa: CASSWSGTGTYGYTF
len: 13; abundance: NA; j_gene: TRBJ1-3; v_gene: TRBV5-5; d_gene: NA; CDR3nt: TGTGCCAGCAGCTTGCGACGCGGAAACACCATATATTTT; CDR3aa: CASSLRRGNTIYF
len: 16; abundance: NA; j_gene: TRBJ2-3; v_gene: TRBV29-1; d_gene: NA; CDR3nt: TGCAGCGTTGAAGATAGACTGCGACCTAGCACAGATACGCAGTATTTT; CDR3aa: CSVEDRLRPSTDTQYF
len: 13; abundance: NA; j_gene: TRBJ1-1; v_gene: TRBV6-4; d_gene: NA; CDR3nt: TGTGCCAGCAGTGACTCGGGGAGCACTGAAGCTTTCTTT; CDR3aa: CASSDSGSTEAFF
len: 15; abundance: NA; j_gene: TRBJ1-2; v_gene: TRBV9; d_gene: NA; CDR3nt: TGTGCCAGCAGCGTAGAGTCAGACCTTAACTATGGCTACACCTTC; CDR3aa: CASSVESDLNYGYTF
len: 12; abundance: NA; j_gene: TRBJ2-5; v_gene: TRBV28; d_gene: TRBD2; CDR3nt: TGTGCCAGCAGTTTACGGCTAGCGGTGTGGTACTTC; CDR3aa: CASSLRLAVWYF
len: 13; abundance: NA; j_gene: TRBJ1-2; v_gene: TRBV5-5; d_gene: NA; CDR3nt: TGTGCCAGCAGCTTGGGAGGACTCTATGGCTACACCTTC; CDR3aa: CASSLGGLYGYTF
len: 14; abundance: NA; j_gene: TRBJ1-4; v_gene: TRBV2; d_gene: TRBD1; CDR3nt: TGTGCCAGCAGTCCCGACAGGGCCACTGAAAAACTGTTTTTT; CDR3aa: CASSPDRATEKLFF
len: 15; abundance: NA; j_gene: TRBJ1-4; v_gene: TRBV9; d_gene: TRBD1; CDR3nt: TGTGCCAGCAGCCTAACAGGGGTGGGAGACGAAAAACTGTTTTTT; CDR3aa: CASSLTGVGDEKLFF
len: 13; abundance: NA; j_gene: TRBJ2-1; v_gene: TRBV30; d_gene: NA; CDR3nt: TGTGCCTGGAGTGCGGCAGGGTCGGATGAGCAGTTCTTC; CDR3aa: CAWSAAGSDEQFF
len: 15; abundance: NA; j_gene: TRBJ1-5; v_gene: TRBV5-5; d_gene: NA; CDR3nt: TGTGCCAGCAGCTTTTACGGTGATAGCAATCAGCCCCAGCATTTT; CDR3aa: CASSFYGDSNQPQHF
len: 14; abundance: NA; j_gene: TRBJ2-7; v_gene: TRBV11-2; d_gene: TRBD1; CDR3nt: TGTGCCAGCAGTTCTTCAGGGGGTTCCTACGAGCAGTACTTC; CDR3aa: CASSSSGGSYEQYF
len: 16; abundance: NA; j_gene: TRBJ2-7; v_gene: TRBV18; d_gene: TRBD1; CDR3nt: TGTGCCAGCTCACCCTCCACGGGACAGGGCTTAGGAGAGCAGTACTTC; CDR3aa: CASSPSTGQGLGEQYF
len: 18; abundance: once; j_gene: TRBJ1-5; v_gene: TRBV7-8; d_gene: TRBD1; CDR3nt: TGTGCCAGCAGCTTAGCGGGGACAGGGTCAATTAGCAATCAGCCCCAGCATTTT; CDR3aa: CASSLAGTGSISNQPQHF
len: 15; abundance: NA; j_gene: TRBJ2-1; v_gene: TRBV4-1; d_gene: TRBD1; CDR3nt: TGCGCCAGCAGCCAAGCGGACAGGACGAACAATGAGCAGTTCTTC; CDR3aa: CASSQADRTNNEQFF
len: 15; abundance: NA; j_gene: TRBJ2-7; v_gene: TRBV10-3; d_gene: TRBD2; CDR3nt: TGTGCCATCACCCCGGGACTAGCGGGATCCTACGAGCAGTACTTC; CDR3aa: CAITPGLAGSYEQYF
len: 13; abundance: NA; j_gene: TRBJ1-5; v_gene: TRBV28; d_gene: NA; CDR3nt: TGTGCCAGCACCCACACCTCTTATCAGCCCCAGCATTTT; CDR3aa: CASTHTSYQPQHF
len: 13; abundance: NA; j_gene: TRBJ2-7; v_gene: TRBV7-9; d_gene: NA; CDR3nt: TGTGCCACCAAGGATATCGCGCCCTACGAGCAGTACTTC; CDR3aa: CATKDIAPYEQYF
len: 16; abundance: NA; j_gene: TRBJ2-2; v_gene: TRBV4-2; d_gene: TRBD1; CDR3nt: TGTGCCAGCAGCCGAGATCTCATCTCAGGGGGCCGGGAGCTGTTTTTT; CDR3aa: CASSRDLISGGRELFF
len: 18; abundance: once; j_gene: TRBJ1-1; v_gene: TRBV11-1; d_gene: TRBD1; CDR3nt: TGTGCCAGCAGCTTATGGGCGATCCGGGACAGGGTAAACACTGAAGCTTTCTTT; CDR3aa: CASSLWAIRDRVNTEAFF
len: 12; abundance: once; j_gene: TRBJ1-2; v_gene: TRBV30; d_gene: NA; CDR3nt: TGTGCCTGGAGTGTACTAAGCTATGGCTACACCTTC; CDR3aa: CAWSVLSYGYTF
len: 16; abundance: NA; j_gene: TRBJ2-2; v_gene: TRBV7-9; d_gene: NA; CDR3nt: TGTGCCAGCAGCTTTCCAGGAGGGCGGTACACCGGGGAGCTGTTTTTT; CDR3aa: CASSFPGGRYTGELFF
len: 14; abundance: NA; j_gene: TRBJ2-7; v_gene: TRBV6-5; d_gene: TRBD2; CDR3nt: TGTGCCAGCACCAGCGGGGGCCTCCCCTACGAGCAGTACTTC; CDR3aa: CASTSGGLPYEQYF
len: 13; abundance: NA; j_gene: TRBJ1-1; v_gene: TRBV18; d_gene: NA; CDR3nt: TGTGCCAGCTCCCCGACCAGGGACACTGAAGCTTTCTTT; CDR3aa: CASSPTRDTEAFF
len: 14; abundance: NA; j_gene: TRBJ1-5; v_gene: TRBV4-1; d_gene: NA; CDR3nt: TGCGCCAGCAGCCAACAGGGTAACAATCAGCCCCAGCATTTT; CDR3aa: CASSQQGNNQPQHF
len: 14; abundance: NA; j_gene: TRBJ1-3; v_gene: TRBV18; d_gene: NA; CDR3nt: TGTGCCAGCTCACCACCAGCGCAGGGAAACACCATATATTTT; CDR3aa: CASSPPAQGNTIYF
len: 15; abundance: NA; j_gene: TRBJ2-7; v_gene: TRBV9; d_gene: TRBD2; CDR3nt: TGTGCCAGCAGCTCAAATGGACTAGGGGCCTACGAGCAGTACTTC; CDR3aa: CASSSNGLGAYEQYF
len: 13; abundance: NA; j_gene: TRBJ1-4; v_gene: TRBV30; d_gene: TRBD1; CDR3nt: TGTGCCTTTAATCGACAGGGGGGTTCGAAACTGTTTTTT; CDR3aa: CAFNRQGGSKLFF
len: 14; abundance: NA; j_gene: TRBJ2-2; v_gene: TRBV2; d_gene: NA; CDR3nt: TGTGCCAGCAGTGGACGAGGAAGAACCGGGGAGCTGTTTTTT; CDR3aa: CASSGRGRTGELFF
len: 15; abundance: NA; j_gene: TRBJ1-1; v_gene: TRBV19; d_gene: NA; CDR3nt: TGTGCCAGTAGTATTTTTGGACGGGAGAACACTGAAGCTTTCTTT; CDR3aa: CASSIFGRENTEAFF
len: 13; abundance: NA; j_gene: TRBJ1-4; v_gene: TRBV6-5; d_gene: TRBD1; CDR3nt: TGTGCCAGCCGGGACAGGACTAATGAAAAACTGTTTTTT; CDR3aa: CASRDRTNEKLFF
len: 18; abundance: once; j_gene: TRBJ2-3; v_gene: TRBV5-1; d_gene: NA; CDR3nt: TGCGCCAGCAGCTTGGGGGGCCGGAGGCTTACATTGACAGATACGCAGTATTTT; CDR3aa: CASSLGGRRLTLTDTQYF